This T cell receptor beta chain originates from a study of cytotoxic CD8 clonotypes in ibrutinib-treated CLL. At the level of the study: Response samples were taken after a median of approximately 11 months on treatment, range 6 to 36.

J lost 6 bases, V lost 4 bases, and 15 bases had no gene match. The CDR3 has 17 residues. CDR1 and CDR2 from the germline V gene are SGDLS and YYNGEE. Cryopreserved PBMCs provided about 2 micrograms of genomic DNA for the TCR beta libraries. T cells were sequenced at a targeted depth of 1 in 200,000 to 1 in 1 million. The protocol was immunoSEQ multiplex PCR, while the TCRdb copy is restricted to in-frame clones and leaves out a portion. The data hold fewer than 150,000 clones, with around 84% observed a single time. Sequences were derived from PBMCs, sampled after 24 months of ibrutinib treatment. V is TRBV9 and J is TRBJ1-4; 7 bases map to TRBD1. The TCR sequence derives from a human donor with chronic lymphocytic leukemia. This CDR3 is CASSRDRVVSLHEKLFF. CDR3 bases: TGTGCCAGCAGCCGTGACAGGGTTGTTTCCCTCCATGAAAAACTGTTTTTT. Together with reference TRBV9 and TRBJ1-4, the CDR3 gives the full variable domain: DSGVTQTPKHLITATGQRVTLRCSPRSGDLSVYWYQQSLDQGLQFLIQYYNGEERAKGNILERFSAQQFPDLHSELNLSSLELGDSALYFCASSRDRVVSLHEKLFFGSGTQLSVL.